In its sample, the clone carrying this T cell receptor (beta chain) was seen a few times. The sample belongs to a study of sequential checkpoint blockade in melanoma. About the study: Randomization was 1:1 between first-line nivolumab→ipilimumab and ipilimumab→nivolumab. After both sequences, patients received maintenance nivolumab. Some 90 pretreatment tumor DNA samples were TCRβ immunosequenced. About two dozen patients had matched tumor biopsies before treatment and at week 13 after nivolumab or ipilimumab alone.

The table came from immunoSEQ multiplex PCR; TCRdb's copy has only in-frame clones and leaves some out. This sample has tens of thousands of clones, with about 27% found just once. The treatment is: randomized to nivolumab then ipilimumab (arm A) or the reverse (arm B). Sample: tumor tissue (inferred from file names), taken from a patient given nivolumab and ipilimumab in sequence. This clonotype was obtained from a human donor with melanoma.

CDR3 in amino acids: CASSYSRGFEQYF. CDR3 nucleotides: TGTGCCAGCAGTTACTCGAGGGGGTTCGAGCAGTACTTC. The chain couples TRBV6-8 to TRBJ2-7, with D perhaps matching TRBD1 (6 bases). This CDR3 is 13 amino acids long. Trimming left V 0 bases short and J 6 bases short, with 9 bases between. Germline loops: CDR1 MNHGY, CDR2 SAAAGT.